What follows describes a single T cell receptor beta chain. The antigen is unknown. This record belongs to a study of T cell responses to AZD1222 COVID-19 vaccine. Study-wide results and caveats: Within unmutated variant regions lay the reported targets of nearly half of spike-specific TCRs. Sampled repertoires all dated from after the peak T cell response. Donors were mostly white British, more females; clonal diversity possibly underestimated. Spike as a whole was targeted by vaccine-associated CD4 TCRs, dominant at 160-218 and 743-854.

Repertoires were generated with immunoSEQ multiplex PCR, while TCRdb's copy carries only in-frame clones and drops some. The table includes more than 85,000 clones, about four fifths detected once. Germline V gives CDR1 SGHTA, CDR2 FQGNSA. The CDR3 spans 15 residues. V lost 2 bases and J lost 1, with 9 bases in between. This clonotype was sampled from an adult who received the AZD1222 COVID-19 vaccine. The chain uses TRBV7-2 and TRBJ1-5; D not certain. The sequences come from peripheral blood, collected 28 days after the second AZD1222 dose. The CDR3 loop reads CASSLSNLSNQPQHF. CDR3 DNA sequence: TGTGCCAGCAGCTTAAGTAATCTGAGCAATCAGCCCCAGCATTTT.